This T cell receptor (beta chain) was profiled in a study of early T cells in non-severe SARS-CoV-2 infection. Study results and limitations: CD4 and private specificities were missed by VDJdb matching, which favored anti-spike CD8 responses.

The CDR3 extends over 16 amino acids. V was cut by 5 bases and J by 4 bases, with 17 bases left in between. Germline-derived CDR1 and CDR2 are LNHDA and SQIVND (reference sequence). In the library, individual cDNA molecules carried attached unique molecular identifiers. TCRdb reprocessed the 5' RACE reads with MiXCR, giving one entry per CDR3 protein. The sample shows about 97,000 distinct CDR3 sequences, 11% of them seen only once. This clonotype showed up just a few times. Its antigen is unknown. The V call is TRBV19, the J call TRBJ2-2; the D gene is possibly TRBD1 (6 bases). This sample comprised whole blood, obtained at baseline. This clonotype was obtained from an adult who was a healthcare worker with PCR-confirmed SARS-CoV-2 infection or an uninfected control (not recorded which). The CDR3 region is CASSDRDTRFTGELFF. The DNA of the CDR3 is TGTGCCAGTAGTGACCGGGACACCCGTTTCACCGGGGAGCTGTTTTTT.